The rows below give T cell receptor beta chains drawn from one sample of a study of blood T cell repertoires in COVID-19. The protocol was immunoSEQ multiplex PCR, while the TCRdb copy is restricted to in-frame clones and leaves out a portion. This table holds about 260,000 clones, more than 70% found once. The sequenced sample consisted of PBMCs or T cells enriched from blood (not recorded which). These receptors all come from a woman aged 40 to 50 with acute COVID-19. The CDR3 runs from the conserved cysteine through the conserved F or W. D genes are given only for firm matches. Clone size is stated in some rows and not others, as once, few, many or a class when expanded.

J gene	clone size	V gene	D gene	CDR3 DNA	CDR3 protein
TRBJ1-1	-	TRBV10-3	-	TGTGCCATCAGTGAGTGGGAGGGGCGAACTGAAGCTTTCTTT	CAISEWEGRTEAFF
TRBJ1-4	-	TRBV30	-	TGTGCCTGGGGCGCGACAGTTAATGAAAAACTGTTTTTT	CAWGATVNEKLFF
TRBJ2-1	-	TRBV10-3	-	TGTGCCATCAGTTTGACTAGTACGTACAATGAGCAGTTCTTC	CAISLTSTYNEQFF
TRBJ1-3	-	TRBV30	-	TGTGCCTGGGCCCGGGGGTCGGGAAACACCATATATTTT	CAWARGSGNTIYF
TRBJ2-1	-	TRBV25-1	TRBD2	TGTGCCAGCAGTACCTTGGGAGGGAACTACAATGAGCAGTTCTTC	CASSTLGGNYNEQFF
TRBJ1-1	-	TRBV21-1	-	TGTGCCAGCAGCAAAGTAAGGACAGGGGACAGGACTAAGGGAGACACTGAAGCTTTCTTT	CASSKVRTGDRTKGDTEAFF
TRBJ1-5	-	TRBV24-1	TRBD1	TGTGCCACCGGACAGGTGGACAATCAGCCCCAGCATTTT	CATGQVDNQPQHF
TRBJ1-1	-	TRBV7-9	-	TGTGCCAGCAGCTTACGACAGGCCATGAACACTGAAGCTTTCTTT	CASSLRQAMNTEAFF
TRBJ1-4	-	TRBV5-1	-	TGCGCCAGCAGGGCGGCAACTAATGAAAAACTGTTTTTT	CASRAATNEKLFF
TRBJ1-3	-	TRBV28	-	TGTGCCAGCAGTTCCCGTAGGGACACAGACTCTGGAAACACCATATATTTT	CASSSRRDTDSGNTIYF
TRBJ2-1	-	TRBV18	-	TGTGCCAGCTCACCGACCTGGGGGGATGAGCAGTTCTTC	CASSPTWGDEQFF
TRBJ2-7	-	TRBV9	TRBD2	TGTGCCAGCAGCGTAGATCCGACTAGCGGGGCCTACGAGCAGTACTTC	CASSVDPTSGAYEQYF
TRBJ2-1	-	TRBV9	TRBD2	TGTGCCAGCAGCGTAGCCCCACTAGCGGGCTCCTACAATGAGCAGTTCTTC	CASSVAPLAGSYNEQFF
TRBJ1-1	once	TRBV6-5	-	TGTGCCAGCAGTTACCTATCGGGGGTGAACACTGAAGCTTTCTTT	CASSYLSGVNTEAFF
TRBJ2-2	-	TRBV6-4	-	TGTGCCAGCAGTGACTACCACTACGGGACCGGGGAGCTGTTTTTT	CASSDYHYGTGELFF
TRBJ1-1	few	TRBV7-2	-	TGTGCCAGCAGCCGGGACAAATTCGCTGAAGCTTTCTTT	CASSRDKFAEAFF
TRBJ2-3	-	TRBV14	TRBD2	TGTGCCAGCAGCCAAGCCCCGAAAGCGGGATTCCTTACGCAGTATTTT	CASSQAPKAGFLTQYF
TRBJ2-7	few	TRBV12-3/TRBV12-4	TRBD2	TGTGCCAGCAGGACTAGCGAGCTAGCCGAGCAGTACTTC	CASRTSELAEQYF
TRBJ1-4	-	TRBV5-1	-	TGCGCCAGCAGCTGGGCAGCGGGGCGCGAAAAACTGTTTTTT	CASSWAAGREKLFF
TRBJ1-2	-	TRBV6-5	-	TGTGCCAGCAGTTACTCGTTCGGGGGGGCAGGCTACACCTTC	CASSYSFGGAGYTF
TRBJ2-5	-	TRBV4-1	-	TGCGCCAGCAGCCGATCAGACCCGCGGGGAGTTCAAGAGACCCAGTACTTC	CASSRSDPRGVQETQYF
TRBJ2-4	once	TRBV4-3	-	TGCGCCAGCAGCCGCGGTAGCATGACCGGCATTCAGTACTTC	CASSRGSMTGIQYF
TRBJ1-6	-	TRBV28	-	TGTGCCAGCAGTCCCCCACGGGGATCCTATAATTCACCCCTCCACTTT	CASSPPRGSYNSPLHF
TRBJ2-5	-	TRBV28	TRBD1	TGTGCCAGCCGGTTCCGACAGGGGGCGCGTGAGACCCAGTACTTC	CASRFRQGARETQYF
TRBJ1-3	-	TRBV7-2	-	TGTGCCAGCAGCTTAGTCAAGGGGATGGTGTCTGGAAACACCATATATTTT	CASSLVKGMVSGNTIYF
TRBJ2-1	-	TRBV9	-	TGTGCCAGCAGCGTAGCGCAGGAGCAGTTCTTC	CASSVAQEQFF
TRBJ2-4	-	TRBV5-4	TRBD2	TGTGCCAGCAGCGGGGGACTAGCGGGGGGAGCCAAAAACATTCAGTACTTC	CASSGGLAGGAKNIQYF
TRBJ1-1	-	TRBV3-1/TRBV3-2	TRBD1	TGTGCCAGCAGCGGGGACAGGGGGTTCGCTGAAGCTTTCTTT	CASSGDRGFAEAFF
TRBJ2-1	once	TRBV7-8	TRBD2	TGTGCCAGCAGCCTAGGACTAGCACGGGTAGAGCAGTTCTTC	CASSLGLARVEQFF
TRBJ2-5	few	TRBV18	-	TGTGCCAGCTCACCCAACCAAGAGACCCAGTACTTC	CASSPNQETQYF
TRBJ2-7	-	TRBV18	-	TGTGCCAGCTCACCGGGGGGACAGTTTGACGAGCAGTACTTC	CASSPGGQFDEQYF
TRBJ2-1	-	TRBV9	-	TGTGCCAGCAGCAAGACTAGTTTGTTGGTAGATGAGCAGTTCTTC	CASSKTSLLVDEQFF
TRBJ1-1	-	TRBV5-1	-	TGCGCCAGCGGTCAGGAGGGGTGGAACACTGAAGCTTTCTTT	CASGQEGWNTEAFF
TRBJ2-5	-	TRBV5-1	TRBD2	TGCGCCAGCAGCTTGTTAGCGGGGATGGGCATGGAGACCCAGTACTTC	CASSLLAGMGMETQYF
TRBJ2-2	-	TRBV29-1	-	TGCAGCGTGGGGGCGGACACGAACACCGGGGAGCTGTTTTTT	CSVGADTNTGELFF
TRBJ2-1	-	TRBV5-1	TRBD2	TGCGCCAGCAGCCCGACTAGCGGGTATGAGCAGTTCTTC	CASSPTSGYEQFF
TRBJ2-1	-	TRBV19	TRBD1	TGTGCCAGTAGTACCGGGACAGGGGGAAGGGTCTACAATGAGCAGTTCTTC	CASSTGTGGRVYNEQFF
TRBJ2-3	-	TRBV5-1	-	TGCGCCAGCAGCTTGATCGGGACTAGCACAGATACGCAGTATTTT	CASSLIGTSTDTQYF
TRBJ1-4	-	TRBV9	TRBD1	TGTGCCAGCAGCATAGACAGGGATGAAAAACTGTTTTTT	CASSIDRDEKLFF
TRBJ2-5	once	TRBV15	-	TGTGCCACCAGCAGCCCAGCGGGTTTAGAGACCCAGTACTTC	CATSSPAGLETQYF
TRBJ1-1	-	TRBV7-3	-	TGTGCCAGCAGCTTAGCAGGGTTCGGCACTGAAGCTTTCTTT	CASSLAGFGTEAFF
TRBJ1-5	once	TRBV7-8	TRBD1	TGTGCCAGCAGCTCCAGACAGGGCGCGAGCAATCAGCCCCAGCATTTT	CASSSRQGASNQPQHF
TRBJ2-5	-	TRBV28	TRBD2	TGTGCCAGCCGGGAGGGCCTTGAAGAGACCCAGTACTTC	CASREGLEETQYF
TRBJ1-2	-	TRBV27	-	TGTGCCAGCAGTGGCGGCAGTAACTATGGCTACACCTTC	CASSGGSNYGYTF
TRBJ2-7	-	TRBV7-3	TRBD1	TGTGCCAGCAGCTTACAGGGGGACGAGCAGTACTTC	CASSLQGDEQYF
TRBJ2-1	-	TRBV29-1	-	TGCAGCGTTGTCACGGGGAAGGCGAATGAGCAGTTCTTC	CSVVTGKANEQFF
TRBJ1-3	-	TRBV15	TRBD1	TGTGCCACCAGCAGCGACAGGGGGACTGGAAACACCATATATTTT	CATSSDRGTGNTIYF
TRBJ2-5	-	TRBV10-3	TRBD1	TGTGCCATCAGTCTCACAGGGGGGGAGACCCAGTACTTC	CAISLTGGETQYF
TRBJ2-6	-	TRBV9	-	TGTGCCAGCAGCTCCAGAGGGGAGGACGCGGGCCGGGGCGCTGGGGCCAACGTCCTGACTTTC	CASSSRGEDAGRGAGANVLTF
TRBJ2-2	once	TRBV3-1/TRBV3-2	-	TGTGCCAGCAGCATGGGACTCATAAACACCGGGGAGCTGTTTTTT	CASSMGLINTGELFF
TRBJ1-6	-	TRBV7-9	-	TGTGCCAGCAGCTTATATCAGGGCCAGGATTCACCCCTCCACTTT	CASSLYQGQDSPLHF
TRBJ2-3	-	TRBV27	TRBD2	TGTGCCAGCAGCTGGGGGGGTGCTAGCGGGATATCAGATACGCAGTATTTT	CASSWGGASGISDTQYF
TRBJ2-1	-	TRBV27	-	TGTGCCAGCAAATCGGGGGACTCAAGCTACAATGAGCAGTTCTTC	CASKSGDSSYNEQFF
TRBJ2-2	-	TRBV19	-	TGTGCCAGTACTCCTGAGTACGGGGAGCTGTTTTTT	CASTPEYGELFF
TRBJ2-1	few	TRBV29-1	-	TGCAGCGTTGCAGGATCCCATGAGCAGTTCTTC	CSVAGSHEQFF
TRBJ1-2	-	TRBV3-1/TRBV3-2	-	TGTGCCAGCAGCCAAGATCCGGGCGGGGCCGGCTACACCTTC	CASSQDPGGAGYTF
TRBJ2-3	-	TRBV11-2	-	TGTGCCAGCAGCTTCTATTCGGGCACAGATACGCAGTATTTT	CASSFYSGTDTQYF
TRBJ2-6	-	TRBV9	-	TGTGCCAGCAGCGTAGTTGACATCCGCCCTTTTGGGGCCAACGTCCTGACTTTC	CASSVVDIRPFGANVLTF
TRBJ1-3	-	TRBV19	-	TGTGCCAGTACCCCTACCGGGATCTCTGGAAACACCATATATTTT	CASTPTGISGNTIYF